This T cell receptor (beta chain) was observed in a study of shared clonotypes between healthy human individuals. Study-wide points: Represented genetic and exposure-history diversity was restricted by having few donors.

In the case of this clone: Its target is not known.

Several immunoSEQ plates held equal portions of the genomic DNA taken from each subset. The assay was immunoSEQ multiplex PCR, and TCRdb's table has in-frame clones only and misses some. Of about 700,000 clones listed, less than 85% are singletons. The CDR3 consists of 13 residues. Germline CDR1 is KGHSH and CDR2 is LQKENI. Trimming took off 8 bases at V and 7 bases at J, with 15 bases between the two ends. Among the donors, all were Caucasian adults who lived in Nashville, Tennessee. The TCR sequence derives from a young woman in good health. Input material: memory CD4+ T cells sorted from blood. Subset defined: CD45RA-negative fraction. The V call is TRBV18, the J call TRBJ1-3; D gene uncertain. The CDR3 region has the DNA TGTGCCAGCACCCCAAGCTTCGGTAACACCATATATTTT. Protein sequence: CASTPSFGNTIYF.